What follows are 20 T cell receptor beta chains derived from one specimen sequenced in a study of cytomegalovirus exposure and HLA in healthy donors. PCR primers comprised 60 Vbeta and 13 Jbeta primers. This table comes from immunoSEQ multiplex PCR, and its TCRdb copy is limited to in-frame clones, with some not included. The repertoire holds approximately 170,000 clones, roughly 76% seen once, with 2.3% in the top ten. The sample comprised PBMCs. The receptors were sampled from a male donor in good health and CMV-seronegative.

The CDR3 region has the DNA TGTGCCATCAGTGAACCGGGGGGGACCTCTAACTATGGCTACACCTTC. Protein product: CAISEPGGTSNYGYTF. The V and J genes are TRBV10-3 and TRBJ1-2; D might be TRBD1 (5 bases). The germline V gene has CDR1 ENHRY and CDR2 SYGVKD. Between the trimmed V and J ends, which lost 3 bases and 0 bases, there was a span of 14 bases. CDR3 length: 16 residues.

This clone is a singleton in its sample. The chain joins TRBV29-1 to TRBJ1-2; TRBD1 matches at 9 bases. Germline CDR1 SQVTM, CDR2 ANQGSEA. With V trimmed by 4 bases and J by 10 bases, 10 bases remained unmatched. The CDR3 has 13 residues. The CDR3 loop is CSVGEQGAFDYTF. DNA of the CDR3: TGCAGCGTTGGGGAACAGGGGGCGTTCGACTACACCTTC.

The chain is built from TRBV5-1 and TRBJ2-7; TRBD1 matches at 9 bases. The CDR3 consists of 13 residues. In germline, CDR1 is SGHRS, CDR2 YFSETQ. Trimming cost V 4 bases and J 3 bases; bases outside gene matches: 2. CDR3 in DNA: TGCGCCAGCAGCGCGGACAGGGGCTACGAGCAGTACTTC. Protein product: CASSADRGYEQYF.

The rearrangement joins TRBV15 to TRBJ1-1; TRBD1 aligns across 12 bases. The V and J ends lost 0 bases and 9 bases, in that order; junction bases with no gene match: 5. This CDR3 is built from 15 residues. Germline lookup yields CDR1 LNHNV and CDR2 YYDKDF (reference sequence). The DNA for the CDR3 is TGTGCCACCAGCAGAGATCAGGGGACAGGGGGCAAAGCTTTCTTT. Its protein is CATSRDQGTGGKAFF.

This clone was seen a single time. The rearrangement joins TRBV4-3 to TRBJ1-1; D not resolved. Trimming took off 0 bases at V and 5 bases at J, with 7 bases between the two ends. CDR1 and CDR2 (germline): LGHNA, YSLEER. The CDR3 is 13 amino acids. The CDR3 DNA reads as TGCGCCAGCAGCCAAGATTTGCAGACTGAAGCTTTCTTT. Its protein product is CASSQDLQTEAFF.

This chain links TRBV19 with TRBJ1-3; weak D call: TRBD1 (6 bases). The V end was cut by 7 bases, the J end by 2 bases, with 15 bases between. This CDR3 region has 15 residues. Germline V lookup: CDR1 LNHDA, CDR2 SQIVND (reference sequence). The CDR3 reads CASTLQGVPGNTIYF. The CDR3, as DNA: TGTGCCAGTACTCTACAGGGTGTACCTGGAAACACCATATATTTT.

This chain links TRBV19 with TRBJ1-2; D is uncertain. There are 14 residues in the CDR3. CDR1 is LNHDA, CDR2 SQIVND, per germline (reference sequence). V lost 0 bases to trimming and J lost 3 bases, with 8 bases between them. CDR3 DNA: TGTGCCAGTAGTATAGAGGACTTCTACTATGGCTACACCTTC. It specifies CASSIEDFYYGYTF.

The genes are TRBV7-7 and TRBJ2-3, with 8 bases that match TRBD2. From germline, CDR1 is SSHAT and CDR2 FNYEAQ (reference sequence). The CDR3 length is 15 residues. The CDR3 protein is CASSRGGGTADTQYF. The CDR3, as DNA: TGTGCTAGCTCTCGGGGGGGAGGTACGGCAGATACGCAGTATTTT.

Comments on this clone: Other DNA sequences in this sample translate to the same CDR3. The rearrangement joins TRBV30 to TRBJ1-2, with D perhaps TRBD1 (6 bases). Germline lookup yields CDR1 GTSNPN and CDR2 SVGIG (reference sequence). The CDR3 is made up of 11 amino acids. Trimming stripped 3 bases from V and 5 bases from J, with 7 bases between. This CDR3 is CAWSTGYGYTF. The CDR3 DNA sequence: TGTGCCTGGAGCACAGGGTATGGCTACACCTTC. Using reference TRBV30 and TRBJ1-2 for the parts outside the CDR3, the full variable domain is SQTIHQWPATLVQPVGSPLSLECTVEGTSNPNLYWYRQAAGRGLQLLFYSVGIGQISSEVPQNLSASRPQDRQFILSSKKLLLSDSGFYLCAWSTGYGYTFGSGTRLTVV.

V is TRBV7-2 and J is TRBJ1-1; TRBD1 might be the D (6 bases). This CDR3 has 15 residues. The V end lost 3 bases, the J end lost 5 bases, and 16 bases lay between the germline ends. CDR1 SGHTA and CDR2 FQGNSA come from the germline V gene. The CDR3 protein is CASSFIQGGGTEAFF. The CDR3 nucleotides read TGTGCCAGCAGCTTCATACAAGGGGGAGGGACTGAAGCTTTCTTT.

This clone was detected a few times. The chain couples TRBV5-6 to TRBJ2-5; perhaps TRBD2 as D (6 bases). V shed 0 bases and J shed 6 bases, with 9 bases lying between them. The CDR3 runs to 13 residues. Germline CDR1 reads SGHDT; CDR2 reads YYEEEE. The CDR3 loop is CASSLVGGKTQYF. CDR3 DNA sequence: TGTGCCAGCAGCTTGGTGGGAGGAAAGACCCAGTACTTC. The variable domain in full, with the rest retrieved from reference TRBV5-6 and TRBJ2-5, is DAGVTQSPTHLIKTRGQQVTLRCSPKSGHDTVSWYQQALGQGPQFIFQYYEEEERQRGNFPDRFSGHQFPNYSSELNVNALLLGDSALYLCASSLVGGKTQYFGPGTRLLVL.

The V call is TRBV10-2, the J call TRBJ2-5; 8 bases match TRBD2. The CDR3 loop spans 17 amino acids. Germline V gives CDR1 WSHSY, CDR2 SAAADI. Trimming at V came to 0 bases and at J to 2 bases, leaving 8 bases not matched to a gene. The CDR3 coding sequence is TGCGCCAGCAGTGAGTCAAGCGGGGGCCCACCTCAAGAGACCCAGTACTTC. Protein: CASSESSGGPPQETQYF.

The rearrangement links TRBV10-3 to TRBJ1-2; no firm D call. Looked up from germline, CDR1 is ENHRY and CDR2 is SYGVKD. This CDR3 region has 14 residues. The V end lost 3 bases, the J end lost 4 bases, and 12 bases lay between the germline ends. This CDR3 reads CAISESGLSYGYTF. The CDR3 nucleotides read TGTGCCATCAGTGAATCGGGGTTGTCCTATGGCTACACCTTC.

The chain combines TRBV5-1 with TRBJ1-1; 7 nucleotides agree with TRBD1. This CDR3 has 13 residues. V was clipped by 4 bases and J by 6 bases; unmatched bases: 6. Per germline, CDR1 SGHRS and CDR2 YFSETQ. The CDR3 sequence is CASSLGQSSEAFF. The CDR3 nucleotides read TGCGCCAGCAGCCTGGGACAGTCGTCTGAAGCTTTCTTT.

This chain links TRBV5-4 with TRBJ1-4; TRBD1 aligns across 9 bases. The CDR3 spans 16 residues. The trim removed 4 bases at V and 5 bases at J, leaving 9 bases unmatched. CDR1 and CDR2 (germline): SGHNT, YYREEE (reference sequence). The CDR3 region is CASSHRGQIGNEKLFF. The CDR3 nucleotides read TGTGCCAGCAGCCACAGGGGGCAAATCGGGAATGAAAAACTGTTTTTT.

The V gene is TRBV28, the J gene TRBJ2-2; D remains ambiguous. CDR1 and CDR2 (germline): MDHEN, SYDVKM. This CDR3 comprises 17 residues. V was shortened by 2 bases and J by 2 bases, with 15 bases between the two germline ends. The CDR3 loop reads CASSLRSVSGNTGELFF. The DNA for the CDR3 is TGTGCCAGCAGTTTAAGATCGGTGTCCGGTAACACCGGGGAGCTGTTTTTT. The full variable domain, its missing parts supplied by reference TRBV28 and TRBJ2-2, is DVKVTQSSRYLVKRTGEKVFLECVQDMDHENMFWYRQDPGLGLRLIYFSYDVKMKEKGDIPEGYSVSREKKERFSLILESASTNQTSMYLCASSLRSVSGNTGELFFGEGSRLTVL.

The gene calls are TRBV6-1 and TRBJ1-2; D gene ambiguous. V was pared by 6 bases and J by 2 bases, with 10 bases between. Germline V lookup: CDR1 MNHNS, CDR2 SASEGT. The CDR3 has 13 residues. CDR3 in amino acids: CASRSTPNYGYTF. The CDR3 DNA follows: TGTGCCAGCAGGTCGACTCCAAACTATGGCTACACCTTC.

The genes are TRBV5-1 and TRBJ2-3; 7 bases are a match to TRBD2. Germline V CDR1 and CDR2: SGHRS, YFSETQ. With V trimmed by 1 base and J by 1 base, 6 bases remained unmatched. The CDR3 consists of 16 residues. CDR3 in DNA: TGCGCCAGCAGCTTGAGGCTAGCGGAGCGCACAGATACGCAGTATTTT. Encoded protein: CASSLRLAERTDTQYF.

V usage is TRBV7-9 and J usage is TRBJ1-2; D perhaps matches TRBD1 (6 bases). V was shortened by 5 bases and J by 6 bases, with 13 bases between the two germline ends. Germline-derived CDR1 and CDR2 are SEHNR and FQNEAQ (reference sequence). This CDR3 is 13 amino acids long. The CDR3 is CASSPTGTDGYTF. DNA of the CDR3: TGTGCCAGCAGCCCTACAGGGACGGATGGCTACACCTTC.

This clone was picked up one time. V is TRBV2 and J is TRBJ1-5; D not certain. V was clipped by 4 bases and J by 4 bases, with 14 bases between them. The CDR3 loop spans 15 amino acids. CDR1 is SNHLY, CDR2 FYNNEI, per germline. The CDR3 DNA reads as TGTGCCAGCAGTGGAATAACCACACAGAATCAGCCCCAGCATTTT. Its translation: CASSGITTQNQPQHF.